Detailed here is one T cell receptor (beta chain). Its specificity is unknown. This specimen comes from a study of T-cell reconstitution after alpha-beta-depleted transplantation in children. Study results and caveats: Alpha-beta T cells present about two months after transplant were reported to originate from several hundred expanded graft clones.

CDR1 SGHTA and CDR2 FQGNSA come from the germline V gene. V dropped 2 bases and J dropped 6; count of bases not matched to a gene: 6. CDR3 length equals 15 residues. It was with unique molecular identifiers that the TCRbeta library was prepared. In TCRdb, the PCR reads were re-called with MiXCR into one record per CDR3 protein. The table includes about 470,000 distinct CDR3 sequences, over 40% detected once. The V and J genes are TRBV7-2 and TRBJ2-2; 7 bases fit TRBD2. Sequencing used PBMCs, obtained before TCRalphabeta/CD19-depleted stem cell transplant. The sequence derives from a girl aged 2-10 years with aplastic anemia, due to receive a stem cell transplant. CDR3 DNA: TGTGCCAGCAGCTTATCGTGGGGGGGAGCCGGGGAGCTGTTTTTT. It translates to CASSLSWGGAGELFF.